This TCR beta chain is drawn from a study of shared clonotypes between healthy human individuals. Sequenced by immunoSEQ multiplex PCR; TCRdb stores in-frame clones only, minus some. This table holds around 1,900,000 clones, 93% found once. Trimming took off 0 bases at V and 10 bases at J, with 10 bases between the two ends. The CDR3 contains 13 residues. Germline CDR1 and CDR2: MNHEY and SVGAGI. Naive CD8 isolation took CD45RO-negative cells positively selected for CCR7 and excluded terminally differentiated effector memory CD45RA+ cells. The clonotype comes from a man younger than 30 in good health. Some clones in this sample may be carry-over from other donors' samples. The chain uses TRBV6-5 and TRBJ2-1; D gene uncertain. Input material: naive CD8+ T cells from PBMCs. CDR3 protein: CASSYSAAAEQFF. In nucleotides, the CDR3 is TGTGCCAGCAGTTACTCTGCCGCGGCCGAGCAGTTCTTC.